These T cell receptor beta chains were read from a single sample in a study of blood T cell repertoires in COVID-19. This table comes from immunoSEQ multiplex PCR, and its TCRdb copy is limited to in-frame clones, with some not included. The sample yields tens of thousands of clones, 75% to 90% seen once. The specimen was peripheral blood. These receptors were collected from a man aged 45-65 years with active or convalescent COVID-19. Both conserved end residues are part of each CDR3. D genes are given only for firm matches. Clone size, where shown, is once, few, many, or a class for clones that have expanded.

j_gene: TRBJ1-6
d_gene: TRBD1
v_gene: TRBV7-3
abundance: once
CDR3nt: TGTGCCAGCAGCCTCACGACAGGGTATAATTCACCCCTCCACTTT
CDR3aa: CASSLTTGYNSPLHF

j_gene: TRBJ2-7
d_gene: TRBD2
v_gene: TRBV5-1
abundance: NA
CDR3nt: TGCGCCAGCAGCCCCGAACTAGCGGGGGGTGGGGAGCAGTACTTC
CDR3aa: CASSPELAGGGEQYF

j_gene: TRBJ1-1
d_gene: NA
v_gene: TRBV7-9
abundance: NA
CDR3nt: TGTGCCAGCAGCTTAGGCAACAGGCTCACTGAAGCTTTCTTT
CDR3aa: CASSLGNRLTEAFF

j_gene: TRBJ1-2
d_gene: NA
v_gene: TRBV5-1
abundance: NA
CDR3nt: TGCGCCAGCAGGGAGACAGGAGACTATGGCTACACCTTC
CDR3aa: CASRETGDYGYTF

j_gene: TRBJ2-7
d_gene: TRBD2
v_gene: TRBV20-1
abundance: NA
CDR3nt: TGCAGTGCTAGTTCGAGCGGGGGGACCACCTACGAGCAGTACTTC
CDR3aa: CSASSSGGTTYEQYF

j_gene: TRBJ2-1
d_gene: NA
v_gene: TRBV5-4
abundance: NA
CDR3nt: TGTGCCAGCAGCTTGAGGGACTCCAATGAGCAGTTCTTC
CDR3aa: CASSLRDSNEQFF

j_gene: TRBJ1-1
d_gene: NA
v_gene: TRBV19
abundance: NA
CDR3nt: TGTGCCAGTAGTACCCAAGGCAGGGCGATGAACACTGAAGCTTTCTTT
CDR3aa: CASSTQGRAMNTEAFF

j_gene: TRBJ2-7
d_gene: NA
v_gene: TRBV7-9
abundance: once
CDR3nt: TGTGCCAGCAGCCCTCGGCGGCAGGGAAGAGACGAGCAGTACTTC
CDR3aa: CASSPRRQGRDEQYF

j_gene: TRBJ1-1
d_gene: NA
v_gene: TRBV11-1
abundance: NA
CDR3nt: TGTGCCAGCAGCTTCGGGAACACTGAAGCTTTCTTT
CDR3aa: CASSFGNTEAFF

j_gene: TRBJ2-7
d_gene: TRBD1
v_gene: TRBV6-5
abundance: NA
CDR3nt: TGTGCCAGCAGTCATGGCCGGGACAGGGGGCGCGAGCAGTACTTC
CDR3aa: CASSHGRDRGREQYF

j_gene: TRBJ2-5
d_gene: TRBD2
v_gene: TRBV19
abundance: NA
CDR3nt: TGTGCCAGTAGTATACCAGGACTAGCGGCCCAAGAGACCCAGTACTTC
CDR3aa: CASSIPGLAAQETQYF

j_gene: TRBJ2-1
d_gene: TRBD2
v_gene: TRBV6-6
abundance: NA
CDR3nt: TGTGCCAGCAGCCCCGGGGGGGCCTTAAGTAATGAGCAGTTCTTC
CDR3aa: CASSPGGALSNEQFF

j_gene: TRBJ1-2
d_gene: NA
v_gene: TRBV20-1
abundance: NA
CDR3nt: TGCAGTGCTAGAGATCCTTATGGCTACACCTTC
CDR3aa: CSARDPYGYTF

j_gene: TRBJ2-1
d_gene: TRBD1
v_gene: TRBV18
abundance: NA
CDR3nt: TGTGCCAGCTCCCCAGGACAGGGTCCCTACAATGAGCAGTTCTTC
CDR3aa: CASSPGQGPYNEQFF

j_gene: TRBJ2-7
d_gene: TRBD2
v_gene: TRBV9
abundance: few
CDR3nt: TGTGCCAGCAGCCCCACCGGGGGGTACGAGCAGTACTTC
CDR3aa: CASSPTGGYEQYF

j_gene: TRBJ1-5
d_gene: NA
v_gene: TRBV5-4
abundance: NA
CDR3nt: TGTGCCAGCAGCGACATAGGTAGCAATCAGCCCCAGCATTTT
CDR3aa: CASSDIGSNQPQHF

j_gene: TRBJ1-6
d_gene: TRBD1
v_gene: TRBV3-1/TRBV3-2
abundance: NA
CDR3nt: TGTGCCAGCAGCCAGAACAGGGGAAGTTCACCCCTCCACTTT
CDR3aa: CASSQNRGSSPLHF

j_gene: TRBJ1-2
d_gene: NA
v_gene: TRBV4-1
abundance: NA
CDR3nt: TGCGCCAGCAGCCAGGAAACAGGGTTTAGCTACACCTTC
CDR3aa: CASSQETGFSYTF

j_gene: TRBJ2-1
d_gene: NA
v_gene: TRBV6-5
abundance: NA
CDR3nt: TGTGCCAGCAGGTTAACGACAGATCACAATGAGCAGTTCTTC
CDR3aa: CASRLTTDHNEQFF

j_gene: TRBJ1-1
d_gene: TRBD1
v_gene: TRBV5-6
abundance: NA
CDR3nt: TGTGCCAGCACCCGACCGGGACAGACAACGGAAGCTTTCTTT
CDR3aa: CASTRPGQTTEAFF

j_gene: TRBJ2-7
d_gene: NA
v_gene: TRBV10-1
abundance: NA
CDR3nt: TGCGCCAGCAGTGCAGGACAGCTCTCCTACGAGCAGTACTTC
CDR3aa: CASSAGQLSYEQYF

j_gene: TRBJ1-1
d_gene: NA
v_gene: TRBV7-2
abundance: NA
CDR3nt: TGTGCCAGCAGCTTTCGACAGAACACTGAAGCTTTCTTT
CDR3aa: CASSFRQNTEAFF

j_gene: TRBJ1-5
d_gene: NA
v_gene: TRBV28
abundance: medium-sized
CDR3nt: TGTGCCAGCAGTTCGTATCAGCCCCAGCATTTT
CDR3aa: CASSSYQPQHF

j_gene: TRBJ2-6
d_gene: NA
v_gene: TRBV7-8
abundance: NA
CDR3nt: TGTGCCAGCAGCTTAGCGGGGAAAGGACTCTCATCTGGGGCCAACGTCCTGACTTTC
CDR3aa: CASSLAGKGLSSGANVLTF

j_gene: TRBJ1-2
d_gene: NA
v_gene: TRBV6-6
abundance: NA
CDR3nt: TGTGCCAGCAGTACCCAGGCGGGCTATGGCTACACCTTC
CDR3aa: CASSTQAGYGYTF

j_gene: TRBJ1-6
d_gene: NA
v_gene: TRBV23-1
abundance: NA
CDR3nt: TGCGCCAGCGCCAAGGAGGAGGTTTCCCCCTCACCCCTCCACTTT
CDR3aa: CASAKEEVSPSPLHF

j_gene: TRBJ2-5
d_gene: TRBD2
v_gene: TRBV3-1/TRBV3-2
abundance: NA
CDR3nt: TGTGCCAGCAGCCAACCGATAGCGGGGGCAAAAGAGACCCAGTACTTC
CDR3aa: CASSQPIAGAKETQYF

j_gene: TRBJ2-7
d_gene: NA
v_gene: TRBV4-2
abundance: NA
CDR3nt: TGTGCCAGCAGCCAACGACTCCAGCCGCAAACCTACGAGCAGTACTTC
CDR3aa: CASSQRLQPQTYEQYF

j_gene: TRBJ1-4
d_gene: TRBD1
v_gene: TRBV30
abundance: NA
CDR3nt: TGTGCCTGGAGCGGGACAGGGAGAGGTGAAAAACTGTTTTTT
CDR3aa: CAWSGTGRGEKLFF

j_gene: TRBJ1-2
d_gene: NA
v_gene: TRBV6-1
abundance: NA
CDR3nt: TGTGCCAGCAGTGAAAAGATCGGGGGAGGATCGCTTGGCTACACCTTC
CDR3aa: CASSEKIGGGSLGYTF

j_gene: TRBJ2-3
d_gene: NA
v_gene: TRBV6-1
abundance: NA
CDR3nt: TGTGCCAGCAGTGAAGCCGGGGGACCCCCTTCGGGTACGCAGTATTTT
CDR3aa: CASSEAGGPPSGTQYF

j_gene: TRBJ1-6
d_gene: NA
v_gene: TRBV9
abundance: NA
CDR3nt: TGTGCCAGCAGCGCGGGGGTGGAAGTAACCTCAGTTTCACCCCTCCACTTT
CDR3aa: CASSAGVEVTSVSPLHF

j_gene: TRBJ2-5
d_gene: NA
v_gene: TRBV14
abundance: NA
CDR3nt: TGTGCCAGCAGCCACCGGGTCCAAGAGACCCAGTACTTC
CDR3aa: CASSHRVQETQYF

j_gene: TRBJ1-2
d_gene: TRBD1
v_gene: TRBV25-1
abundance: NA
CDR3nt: TGTGCCAGCAGTGAATCATGGGACAGGTACCGCTATGGCTACACCTTC
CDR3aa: CASSESWDRYRYGYTF

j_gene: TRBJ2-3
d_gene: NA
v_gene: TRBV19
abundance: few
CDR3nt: TGTGCCAGTAGTATGGGCATTCGCACAGATACGCAGTATTTT
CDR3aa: CASSMGIRTDTQYF

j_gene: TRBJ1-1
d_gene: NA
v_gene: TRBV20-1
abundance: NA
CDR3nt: TGCAGCCCCATCCAGGGCACTGAAGCTTTCTTT
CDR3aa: CSPIQGTEAFF

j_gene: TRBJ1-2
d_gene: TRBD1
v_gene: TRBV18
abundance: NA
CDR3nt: TGTGCCAGCTCACTCGGACAGGGCAACTATGGCTACACCTTC
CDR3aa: CASSLGQGNYGYTF

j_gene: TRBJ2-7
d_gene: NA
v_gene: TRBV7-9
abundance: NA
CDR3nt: TGTGCCAGCAGCGGACGGGACAACTACGAGCAGTACTTC
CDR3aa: CASSGRDNYEQYF

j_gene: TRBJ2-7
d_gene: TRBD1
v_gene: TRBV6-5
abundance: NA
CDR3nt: TGTGCCAGCAGCCAGACAGGGGGCTCAGAGCAGTACTTC
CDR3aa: CASSQTGGSEQYF

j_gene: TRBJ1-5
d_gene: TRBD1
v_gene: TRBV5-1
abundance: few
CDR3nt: TGCGCCAGCAGCTTGGGGGCCGGGACAGCTAATCAGCCCCAGCATTTT
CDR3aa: CASSLGAGTANQPQHF

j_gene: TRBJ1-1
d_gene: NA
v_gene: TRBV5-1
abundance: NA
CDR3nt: TGCGCCAGCAGCTTGGATCAGGGGCTTGAAGCTTTCTTT
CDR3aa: CASSLDQGLEAFF

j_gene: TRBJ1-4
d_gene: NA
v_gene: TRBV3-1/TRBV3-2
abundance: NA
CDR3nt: TGTGCCAGCAGCCTCCTCGGGGAAGAAAAACTGTTTTTT
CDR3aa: CASSLLGEEKLFF